The rows below give T cell receptor beta chains drawn from one sample of a study of molecular identifiers for immune sequencing clone quantification. TCRdb ran MiXCR on the PCR reads and lists one entry per CDR3 protein. The sample includes roughly 320,000 distinct CDR3 sequences, around 21% of them seen just once. The sample was naive CD8+ T cells from blood, with Jurkat cell RNA spiked in. All receptors derive from a human donor in good health. Some libraries in this study had Jurkat cell RNA spiked in. CDR3s include the opening cysteine and the closing phenylalanine or tryptophan. A D gene is named only where the DNA matches it firmly. A clone size is listed for some rows: how often the clone was seen (once, few, many), or a class if it is expanded.

D: TRBD1
J: TRBJ1-3
V: TRBV7-2
size: many
DNA: TGTGCCAGCAGCTCGGACAGGGGCTCTGGAAACACCATATATTTT
CDR3: CASSSDRGSGNTIYF

D: NA
J: TRBJ1-1
V: TRBV4-1
size: many
DNA: TGCGCCAGCGCCGAGAAGGGTTACGGGATGAACACTGAAGCTTTCTTT
CDR3: CASAEKGYGMNTEAFF

D: NA
J: TRBJ1-6
V: TRBV25-1
size: many
DNA: TGTGCCAGCAGCGCCGGTGGACTTACTAATTCACCCCTCCACTTT
CDR3: CASSAGGLTNSPLHF

D: NA
J: TRBJ1-1
V: TRBV18
size: few
DNA: TGTGCCAGCTCACCGCCGGGGGCGGGTGAAGCTTTCTTT
CDR3: CASSPPGAGEAFF

D: NA
J: TRBJ2-3
V: TRBV29-1
size: many
DNA: TGCAGCGTTGGGGCTAGCACAGATACGCAGTATTTT
CDR3: CSVGASTDTQYF

D: TRBD2
J: TRBJ2-3
V: TRBV7-2
size: many
DNA: TGTGCCAGCAGCACCCTAGCGGGAGTCCCAGATACGCAGTATTTT
CDR3: CASSTLAGVPDTQYF

D: TRBD1
J: TRBJ1-2
V: TRBV5-8
size: NA
DNA: TGTGCCAGCAGCGGACTCACCGGACAGGGGGAAGGCTGGGGCTATGGCTACACCTTC
CDR3: CASSGLTGQGEGWGYGYTF

D: NA
J: TRBJ2-2
V: TRBV10-3
size: few
DNA: TGTGCCATCAGTGAGGAAGGTTCGAACACCGGGGAGCTGTTTTTT
CDR3: CAISEEGSNTGELFF

D: NA
J: TRBJ1-1
V: TRBV19
size: few
DNA: TGTGCCAGTAGTATATTTGGGGAAATCGGAGCTTTCTTT
CDR3: CASSIFGEIGAFF

D: TRBD2
J: TRBJ2-5
V: TRBV7-6
size: few
DNA: TGTGCCAGCAGCTTAGTCTTAGCGGGGGGTTTGGAAGAGACCCAGTACTTC
CDR3: CASSLVLAGGLEETQYF

D: TRBD1
J: TRBJ2-7
V: TRBV7-9
size: many
DNA: TGTGCCAGCAGCCTCCAGGGACAGACAGGCCCGGGCTACGAGCAGTACTTC
CDR3: CASSLQGQTGPGYEQYF

D: NA
J: TRBJ2-6
V: TRBV4-3
size: many
DNA: TGCGCCAGCAGCCAACGGTCGGGGGCCAACGTCCTGACTTTC
CDR3: CASSQRSGANVLTF

D: NA
J: TRBJ1-2
V: TRBV4-1
size: few
DNA: TGCGCCAGCAGCCAAGTGGGGGGCGTCGGTGATGGCTACACCTTC
CDR3: CASSQVGGVGDGYTF

D: TRBD2
J: TRBJ2-7
V: TRBV5-1
size: many
DNA: TGCGCCAGCAGCCCACGGACTAGCGGGAGTATCTACGAGCAGTACTTC
CDR3: CASSPRTSGSIYEQYF

D: NA
J: TRBJ2-3
V: TRBV12-3/TRBV12-4
size: many
DNA: TGTGCCAGCAGGCCGGGGGACTCTAGCACAGATACGCAGTATTTT
CDR3: CASRPGDSSTDTQYF

D: TRBD2
J: TRBJ2-3
V: TRBV7-9
size: many
DNA: TGTGCCAGCAGCCCCCCGGCGGGGGGGCGAAGCACAGATACGCAGTATTTT
CDR3: CASSPPAGGRSTDTQYF